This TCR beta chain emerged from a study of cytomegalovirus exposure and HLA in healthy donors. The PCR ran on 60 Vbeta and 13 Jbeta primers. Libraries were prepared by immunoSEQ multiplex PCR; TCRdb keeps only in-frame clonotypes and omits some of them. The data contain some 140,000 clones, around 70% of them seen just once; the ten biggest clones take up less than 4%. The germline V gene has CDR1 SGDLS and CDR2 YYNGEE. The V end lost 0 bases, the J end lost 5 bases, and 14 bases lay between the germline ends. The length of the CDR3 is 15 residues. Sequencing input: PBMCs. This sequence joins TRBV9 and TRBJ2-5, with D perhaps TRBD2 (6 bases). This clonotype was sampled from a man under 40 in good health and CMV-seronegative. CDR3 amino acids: CASSVEMAGWETQYF. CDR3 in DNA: TGTGCCAGCAGCGTAGAGATGGCGGGGTGGGAGACCCAGTACTTC.